Presented here are 24 T cell receptor beta chains from one specimen sequenced in a study of beta chain features in type 1 diabetes. Whole-study results and caveats: Type 1 diabetes patients showed a moderate but significant shortening of TCRB CDR3s in all four CD4+ subsets.

Expressed TCRB transcripts were sequenced, since all the RNA that had been isolated was reverse transcribed. Produced via immunoSEQ multiplex PCR; TCRdb's table is partial and in-frame only. The table lists about 170,000 clones, approximately 8.1% of them singletons. For these receptors, no antigen is known. Sequencing used central memory CD4+ T cells from blood. All receptors come from a woman aged 40 to 50 with type 1 diabetes.

This clone has a handful of counts. The chain combines TRBV29-1 with TRBJ2-5; 7 bases map to TRBD1. Germline V gene sequence: CDR1 SQVTM, CDR2 ANQGSEA. This CDR3 has 13 residues. V lost 7 bases and J lost 3; bases outside the gene matches: 8. Here the CDR3 reads CSAPRGQKETQYF. The CDR3 nucleotides are TGCAGCGCTCCTAGGGGACAGAAAGAGACCCAGTACTTC.

This clone was seen only a few times. J is TRBJ2-7 and V is TRBV13; 8 bases are shared with TRBD1. The CDR3 is 14 amino acids. The germline V gene encodes CDR1 PRHDT and CDR2 FYEKMQ (reference sequence). V lost 3 bases, J lost 5 bases, and 6 bases stayed unmatched. CDR3 sequence: CASSLNRGFNEQYF. In DNA form, the CDR3 reads TGTGCCAGCAGCTTGAACAGGGGGTTCAACGAGCAGTACTTC.

This chain links TRBV5-8 with TRBJ2-7, with TRBD1 as a possible D gene (6 bases). The CDR3 has 15 residues. The germline V and J ends were trimmed by 0 bases and 4 bases, with 14 bases remaining between them. The germline gives CDR1 SGHTS, CDR2 YDEGEE. The CDR3 sequence is CASSLAGQGWYEQYF. The CDR3 DNA sequence: TGTGCCAGCAGCTTGGCGGGGCAGGGGTGGTACGAGCAGTACTTC.

The chain joins TRBV6-5 to TRBJ2-7, with TRBD1 identical over 10 bases. CDR1 and CDR2 from the germline V gene are MNHEY and SVGAGI. The length of the CDR3 is 15 residues. Trimming took 6 bases from V and 3 from J; bases not matched to a gene: 8. The CDR3 sequence is CASRLLGTGVYEQYF. The CDR3 nucleotides read TGTGCCAGCAGGCTACTCGGGACAGGGGTCTACGAGCAGTACTTC.

This clone was picked up a small number of times. The chain carries TRBV5-1 and TRBJ2-2; D ambiguous. The V end was cut by 5 bases, the J end by 6 bases, with 17 bases between. The CDR3 is made up of 15 amino acids. Germline V lookup: CDR1 SGHRS, CDR2 YFSETQ. CDR3 loop: CASSSGSYPAGELFF. DNA of the CDR3: TGCGCCAGCAGTTCCGGGTCATATCCAGCCGGGGAGCTGTTTTTT.

The chain uses TRBV4-1 and TRBJ1-5; no reliable D call. The CDR3 has 15 amino acids. Trimming left V 0 bases short and J 9 bases short, with 15 bases between. The germline V gene encodes CDR1 MGHRA and CDR2 YSYEKL. CDR3 in DNA: TGCGCCAGCAGCCAAGAGGCCCAGGCCGCGGGGCCCCAGCATTTT. This translates into CASSQEAQAAGPQHF.

This chain connects TRBV5-1 to TRBJ1-3, with TRBD1 matching 7 bases. After removal of 4 bases from V and 4 bases from J, the junction contained 8 bases not matched to a gene. The CDR3 contains 15 residues. Germline-derived CDR1 and CDR2 are SGHRS and YFSETQ. The CDR3 region has the DNA TGCGCCAGCAGCAAACAGGGGACGGTCGGAAACACCATATATTTT. As protein: CASSKQGTVGNTIYF.

This clone was observed a few times. This rearrangement joins TRBV6-6 to TRBJ1-6; weak D call: TRBD1 (5 bases). There are 15 residues in the CDR3. V lost 6 bases and J lost 14, with 23 bases in between. Germline V gene lookup returns CDR1 MNHNY and CDR2 SVGAGI (reference sequence). CDR3 nucleotide sequence: TGTGCCAGCAGCCCCCCCAGGACACCCGATGCGGCCCTCCACTTT. It translates to CASSPPRTPDAALHF.

V gene TRBV7-9 combines with J gene TRBJ1-4; the D is unclear. The CDR3 length is 13 residues. V lost 3 bases to trimming and J lost 6 bases, with 8 bases between them. CDR1 is SEHNR and CDR2 is FQNEAQ in the germline V gene (reference sequence). For the CDR3, the DNA is TGTGCCAGCAGCTTCCTTGTTGATGAAAAACTGTTTTTT. It encodes CASSFLVDEKLFF.

This clone was seen a few times. The sample carries other DNA sequences with the same CDR3. The gene calls are TRBV7-2 and TRBJ2-7; 7 bases align to TRBD1. The V and J ends lost 4 bases and 1 base, in that order; junction bases with no gene match: 1. Germline assignment: CDR1 SGHTA and CDR2 FQGNSA. The CDR3 has 13 residues. The CDR3: CASSSGGSYEQYF. In nucleotides, the CDR3 is TGTGCCAGCAGCTCAGGGGGATCCTACGAGCAGTACTTC.

The chain combines TRBV7-3 with TRBJ2-2, with TRBD2 matching 7 bases. The CDR3 runs to 15 residues. Germline lookup yields CDR1 SGHTA and CDR2 FQGTGA. With V trimmed by 5 bases and J by 2 bases, 5 bases remained unmatched. CDR3 loop: CASSDTGGNTGELFF. CDR3 coding DNA: TGTGCCAGCAGCGACACGGGGGGTAACACCGGGGAGCTGTTTTTT.

The CDR3 bases are TGCAGCGGAGGTTACAATGAGCAGTTCTTC. It is translated as CSGGYNEQFF. The chain employs TRBV29-1 and TRBJ2-1; no clear D. Germline CDR1 reads SQVTM; CDR2 reads ANQGSEA. V lost 7 bases, J lost 4 bases, and 5 bases lay in between. This CDR3 has 10 amino acids.

This clone was observed a few times. This chain links TRBV6-5 with TRBJ2-7; the match to TRBD1 covers 9 bases. V lost 2 bases and J lost 4; bases outside the gene matches: 3. Germline V lookup: CDR1 MNHEY, CDR2 SVGAGI. The CDR3 has 14 amino acids. The CDR3 spells CASSYRQGEYEQYF. The CDR3 DNA sequence: TGTGCCAGCAGTTACAGACAGGGGGAATACGAGCAGTACTTC.

The chain recombines TRBV6-1 with TRBJ2-7; D not certain. Germline CDR1 is MNHNS and CDR2 is SASEGT. The V end was cut by 6 bases, the J end by 0 bases, with 6 bases between. This CDR3 is built from 12 residues. CDR3 nucleotide sequence: TGTGCCAGCAGCAGAAGCTCCTACGAGCAGTACTTC. Translating it yields CASSRSSYEQYF.

About this clone itself: The germline gene is not matched at one end of the junction; a read error may be the cause. This rearrangement joins TRBV5-4 to TRBJ2-2; D gene unclear. The CDR3 loop spans 15 amino acids. Germline CDR1 SGHNT, CDR2 YYREEE (reference sequence). The CDR3 region is CASSTQIANTGELFF. The CDR3 bases are TGCGCCAGCAGCACACAGATTGCGAACACCGGGGAGCTGTTTTTT.

V usage is TRBV6-5 and J usage is TRBJ2-1; 7 nucleotides line up with TRBD1. CDR1 is MNHEY and CDR2 is SVGAGI in the germline V gene. V was pared by 10 bases and J by 0 bases, with 6 bases of the junction left unmatched. The CDR3 runs 14 residues. In nucleotides, the CDR3 is TGTGCCACTGCGGACAGGAGCTCCTACAATGAGCAGTTCTTC. Its translation is CATADRSSYNEQFF.

In this sample, this clone turned up a few times. DNA for the CDR3: TGTGCCAGCAGCTTAATGTCACAGGGAAGCTATGGCTACACCTTC. Protein product: CASSLMSQGSYGYTF. The chain has TRBV7-9 and TRBJ1-2; D is perhaps TRBD1 (6 bases). Trimming left V 2 bases short and J 4 bases short, with 14 bases between. Germline assignment: CDR1 SEHNR and CDR2 FQNEAQ (reference sequence). The CDR3 consists of 15 residues. Full variable domain (missing parts from reference TRBV7-9 and TRBJ1-2): DTGVSQNPRHKITKRGQNVTFRCDPISEHNRLYWYRQTLGQGPEFLTYFQNEAQLEKSRLLSDRFSAERPKGSFSTLEIQRTEQGDSAMYLCASSLMSQGSYGYTFGSGTRLTVV.

The chain links TRBV27 to TRBJ1-2; D gene unclear. The CDR3 has 13 amino acids. Trimming shortened V by 6 bases and J by 6 bases, and 14 bases separated the two germline ends. Germline V gene sequence: CDR1 MNHEY, CDR2 SMNVEV (reference sequence). The CDR3 DNA is TGTGCCAGCAGGATGGCGACATGGAATGGCTACACCTTC. This encodes CASRMATWNGYTF.

The chain links TRBV28 to TRBJ2-6, with 7 bases aligning to TRBD2. Germline V gene lookup returns CDR1 MDHEN and CDR2 SYDVKM. J was trimmed by 1 base and V by 3 bases; bases with no gene match: 0. The CDR3 spans 15 residues. CDR3 protein: CASSFGGSGANVLTF. CDR3 bases: TGTGCCAGCAGTTTCGGGGGGTCTGGGGCCAACGTCCTGACTTTC.

This clone was counted a few times. CDR3 region: CASTGSLTGAGEQFF. The CDR3, as DNA: TGTGCCAGCACAGGGAGCTTGACGGGAGCAGGTGAGCAGTTCTTC. This chain joins TRBV2 and TRBJ2-1; the D gene is possibly TRBD2 (6 bases). V was cut by 7 bases and J by 9 bases, with 22 bases left in between. Germline CDR1 is SNHLY and CDR2 is FYNNEI. This CDR3 has 15 residues. The complete variable domain, with remaining parts taken from reference TRBV2 and TRBJ2-1, reads EPEVTQTPSHQVTQMGQEVILRCVPISNHLYFYWYRQILGQKVEFLVSFYNNEISEKSEIFDDQFSVERPDGSNFTLKIRSTKLEDSAMYFCASTGSLTGAGEQFFGPGTRLTVL.

V gene TRBV29-1 combines with J gene TRBJ1-1; 7 bases fit TRBD1. V lost 6 bases, J lost 4 bases, and 2 bases stayed unmatched. CDR1 and CDR2 (germline): SQVTM, ANQGSEA. There are 11 residues in the CDR3. The CDR3: CSVRGTTEAFF. The CDR3 DNA reads as TGCAGCGTCAGGGGGACCACTGAAGCTTTCTTT. Using reference TRBV29-1 and TRBJ1-1 for the parts outside the CDR3, the full variable domain is SAVISQKPSRDICQRGTSLTIQCQVDSQVTMMFWYRQQPGQSLTLIATANQGSEATYESGFVIDKFPISRPNLTFSTLTVSNMSPEDSSIYLCSVRGTTEAFFGQGTRLTVV.

This clone was counted only a few times. This chain uses TRBV5-8 with TRBJ2-7; D is possibly TRBD2 (6 bases). Between the trimmed V and J ends, which lost 0 bases and 5 bases, there was a span of 21 bases. The CDR3 is made up of 17 amino acids. Germline V CDR1 and CDR2: SGHTS, YDEGEE. CDR3 residues: CASSLGLGGSKIDEQYF. The DNA for the CDR3 is TGTGCCAGCAGCTTGGGGCTAGGAGGGAGTAAGATCGACGAGCAGTACTTC.

The V gene is TRBV28, the J gene TRBJ2-2; a weak D match, TRBD1 (5 bases). CDR1 and CDR2 from the germline V gene are MDHEN and SYDVKM. Deletions cut 3 bases from V and 1 base from J, with 12 bases between. This CDR3 is 16 amino acids long. CDR3: CASSFPSTENTGELFF. CDR3 coding DNA: TGTGCCAGCAGTTTTCCCTCGACAGAGAACACCGGGGAGCTGTTTTTT.

This clone occurred many times. This chain joins TRBV6-6 and TRBJ1-1; 7 bases agree with TRBD1. CDR3 length equals 16 residues. Germline values: CDR1 MNHNY, CDR2 SVGAGI (reference sequence). The junction had 15 bases not matched to a gene; V was cut back by 4 bases and J by 7 bases. CDR3 bases: TGTGCCAGCAGTTTCCGGGACAGCCTGAGTACCGGTGAAGCTTTCTTT. Translation gives CASSFRDSLSTGEAFF.